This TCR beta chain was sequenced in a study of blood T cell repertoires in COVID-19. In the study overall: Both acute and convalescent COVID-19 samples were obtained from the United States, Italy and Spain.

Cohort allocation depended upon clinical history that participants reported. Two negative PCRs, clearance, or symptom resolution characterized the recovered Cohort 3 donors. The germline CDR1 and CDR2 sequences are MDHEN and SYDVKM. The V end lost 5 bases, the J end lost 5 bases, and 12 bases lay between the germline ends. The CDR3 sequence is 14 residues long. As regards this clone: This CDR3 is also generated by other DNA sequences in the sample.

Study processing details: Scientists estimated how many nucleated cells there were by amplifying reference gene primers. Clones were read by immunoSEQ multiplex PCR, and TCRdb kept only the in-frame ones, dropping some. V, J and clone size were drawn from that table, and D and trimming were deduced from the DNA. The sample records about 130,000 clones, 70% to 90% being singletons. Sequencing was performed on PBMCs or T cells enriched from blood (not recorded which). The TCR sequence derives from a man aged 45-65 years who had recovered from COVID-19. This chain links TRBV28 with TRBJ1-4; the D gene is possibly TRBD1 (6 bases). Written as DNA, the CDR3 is TGTGCCAGCAGTCCGGGCCAGGGGAATGAAAAACTGTTTTTT. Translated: CASSPGQGNEKLFF.